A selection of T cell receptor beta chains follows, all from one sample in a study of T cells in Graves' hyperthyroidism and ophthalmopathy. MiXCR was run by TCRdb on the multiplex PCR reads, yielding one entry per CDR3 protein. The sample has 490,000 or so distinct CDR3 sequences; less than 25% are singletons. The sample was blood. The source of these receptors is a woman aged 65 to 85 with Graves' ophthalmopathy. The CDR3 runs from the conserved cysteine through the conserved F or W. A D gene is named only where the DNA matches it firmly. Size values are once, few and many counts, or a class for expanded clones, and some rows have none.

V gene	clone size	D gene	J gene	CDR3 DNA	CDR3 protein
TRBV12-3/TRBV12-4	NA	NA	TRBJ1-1	TGTGCCAGCAGTTTGGTACAGGGTTTGGGGGCCACTGAAGCTTTCTTT	CASSLVQGLGATEAFF
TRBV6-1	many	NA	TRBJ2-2	TGTGCCAGCAGGACCACAACCCTTCTCACCGGGGAGCTGTTTTTT	CASRTTTLLTGELFF
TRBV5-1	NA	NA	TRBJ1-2	TGCGCCAGCAGCTTGGATAGTGGGGCCGTTGGGCTCTATGGCTACACCTTC	CASSLDSGAVGLYGYTF
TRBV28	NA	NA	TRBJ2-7	TGTGCCAGCAGTTTCCCCTCAGAAGTTCGCGAGCAGTACTTC	CASSFPSEVREQYF
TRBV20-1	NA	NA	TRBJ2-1	TGCAGTGCTAGAGTAATAGTGAGCTACAATGAGCAGTTCTTC	CSARVIVSYNEQFF
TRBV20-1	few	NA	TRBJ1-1	TGCAGTGCTAGATCTGTAGGGTGGGGGACTGAAGCTTTCTTT	CSARSVGWGTEAFF
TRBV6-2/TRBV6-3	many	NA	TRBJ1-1	TGTGCCAGCAGTTACGTGGCGCGGGCTGAAGCTTTCTTT	CASSYVARAEAFF
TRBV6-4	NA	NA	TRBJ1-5	TGTGCCAGCAGTACACTTATGGGTCAGCCCCAGCATTTT	CASSTLMGQPQHF
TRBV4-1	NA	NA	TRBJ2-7	TGCGCCAGCAGCCAAGAAGGCGGGGCCATTGACTACGAGCAGTACTTC	CASSQEGGAIDYEQYF
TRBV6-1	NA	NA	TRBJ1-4	TGTGCCAGCAATGTGATAGGGACTGGGGAAAAACTGTTTTTT	CASNVIGTGEKLFF
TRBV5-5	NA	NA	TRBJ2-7	TGTGCCAGCAGCTTGCGTCTACCTAACTCCTACGAGCAGTACTTC	CASSLRLPNSYEQYF
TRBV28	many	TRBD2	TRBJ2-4	TGTGCCAGCAGCACCCGCGGGGGGAGCCAAAACATTCAGTACTTC	CASSTRGGSQNIQYF
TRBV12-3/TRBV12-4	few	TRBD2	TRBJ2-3	TGTGCCAGCAGTCGCCGCAGTAGCGGGACTAGCACAGATACGCAGTATTTT	CASSRRSSGTSTDTQYF
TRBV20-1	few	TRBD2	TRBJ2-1	TGCAGTGCTAGCCTAGCGGGAGTCGGCAATGAGCAGTTCTTC	CSASLAGVGNEQFF
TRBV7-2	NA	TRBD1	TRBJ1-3	TGTGCCAGCAGCGCGGACAGGCCTCCTGGAAACACCATATATTTT	CASSADRPPGNTIYF
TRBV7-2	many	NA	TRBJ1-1	TGTGCCAGCAGCTTAGTACCCGGAAGAAACACTGAAGCTTTCTTT	CASSLVPGRNTEAFF
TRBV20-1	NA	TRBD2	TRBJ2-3	TGCAGCGCTACCCTCGCGGGACTAACAGATACGCAGTATTTT	CSATLAGLTDTQYF
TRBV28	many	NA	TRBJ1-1	TGTGCCAGCAGTAATAGACTCACTGAAGCTTTCTTT	CASSNRLTEAFF
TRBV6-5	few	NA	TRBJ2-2	TGTGCCAGCAGTTACCCCCGACTGGATTCGAACACCGGGGAGCTGTTTTTT	CASSYPRLDSNTGELFF
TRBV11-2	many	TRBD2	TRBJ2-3	TGTGCCAGCAGCGTAAATAGCGGGAGTAGCACAGATACGCAGTATTTT	CASSVNSGSSTDTQYF
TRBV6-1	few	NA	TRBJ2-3	TGTGCCAGCAGGGACCTAGCGCGAGCCGGCACAGATACGCAGTATTTT	CASRDLARAGTDTQYF
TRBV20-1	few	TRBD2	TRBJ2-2	TGCAGTGCGGGGACTATTCTGGAGGCCGGGGAGCTGTTTTTT	CSAGTILEAGELFF
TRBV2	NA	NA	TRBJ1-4	TGTGCCAGCAGTGTTGGGCAGGGGACTAATGAAAAACTGTTTTTT	CASSVGQGTNEKLFF
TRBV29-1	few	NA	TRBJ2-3	TGCAGCGTTGACTGGGGCACAGATACGCAGTATTTT	CSVDWGTDTQYF